This is a list of T cell receptor beta chains from one sample in a study of regulatory T cells in long-lasting Graves disease. TCRdb reprocessed the multiplex PCR reads with MiXCR, giving one entry per CDR3 protein. The sample has hundreds of thousands of distinct CDR3 sequences, roughly 15% seen once. The same data also contributed to another study, on T cells in Graves' hyperthyroidism and ophthalmopathy.

The starting material was peripheral blood mononuclear cells (PBMCs), obtained at new diagnosis, from a patient treated with antithyroid drugs. Receptor source: a woman aged 25 to 39 with Graves disease. CDR3s include the opening cysteine and the closing phenylalanine or tryptophan. The listing skips clone size in some rows; elsewhere it reads once, few, many or a size class.

TRBV12-3/TRBV12-4,-,CASSITGDRTGELFF
TRBV29-1,many,CSVGRVNRENTEAFF
TRBV27,few,CASSLSTRPYPYNEQFF
TRBV5-4,few,CASSLTGTSGRGTETQYF
TRBV18,many,CASSPPTHRLYGYTF
TRBV6-2/TRBV6-3,-,CASKSAPVAEAFF
TRBV5-1,-,CASSLRRDTDTQYF
TRBV7-2,many,CASSLATTRTNEQFF
TRBV18,once,CASSRTSDVAKSPLHF
TRBV19,-,CASSIGGLAGGNEQFF
TRBV11-1,-,CASSFLFSNQPQHF
TRBV30,few,CAQGPPNSYNEQFF
TRBV3-1,many,CASSQDPGLIEAFF
TRBV5-6,-,CASSLPTTGRTF
TRBV20-1,-,CSASYRTSSLNEQFF
TRBV3-1,-,CASSQAADRRWSYEQYF
TRBV6-1,-,CASNRNTDTQYF
TRBV6-1,-,CATSRDSSVGEQYF
TRBV6-1,-,CASSQEVRVAGELFF
TRBV7-2,many,CASSLRAGPDYGYTF
TRBV28,many,CASVREMNTEAFF
TRBV20-1,many,CSARWLAGVGGGEQYF
TRBV7-9,few,CASSSTGSSYNSPLHF
TRBV5-1,-,CASSLAPSGSSYNEQFF
TRBV27,-,CDHNGGGVNTGELFF
TRBV30,-,CAWSGQGNSPLHF
TRBV28,-,CASSSPGTEQETQYF
TRBV5-1,many,CASSGNQGTEAFF
TRBV7-9,-,CASSTRGGADYEQYF